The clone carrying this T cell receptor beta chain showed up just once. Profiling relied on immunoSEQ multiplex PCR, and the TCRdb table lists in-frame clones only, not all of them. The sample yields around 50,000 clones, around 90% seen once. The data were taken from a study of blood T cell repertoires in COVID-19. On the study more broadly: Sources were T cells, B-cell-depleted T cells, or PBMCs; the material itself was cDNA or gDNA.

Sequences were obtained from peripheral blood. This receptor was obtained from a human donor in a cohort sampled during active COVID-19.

The CDR3: CASSPGYMNTEAFF. The CDR3 DNA reads TGTGCCAGCTCACCAGGTTACATGAACACTGAAGCTTTCTTT. The V and J genes are TRBV18 and TRBJ1-1, with no clear D. The CDR3 has 14 residues. The V gene's germline CDR1 is KGHSH and CDR2 LQKENI. Trimming cost V 2 bases and J 0 bases, with 7 bases left between them.